A single sample gave rise to the 7 T cell receptor beta chains below, sequenced in a study of cytomegalovirus exposure and HLA in healthy donors (dated by TCRdb to about 2017). Library preparation employed the immunoSEQ multiplex PCR assay. For the multiplex PCR, a mixture combining 60 forward primers for TCR Vbeta segments and 13 reverse primers for TCR Jbeta segments was used. TCRdb's version of the immuneACCESS table is confined to in-frame rearrangements and falls short of the full clone set. An unresolved V gene accounts for under half of the shortfall where checked; the remainder is of unknown origin. The sample table holds roughly 190,000 clones, of which roughly four fifths were seen once. The ten most abundant clones make up roughly 10% of the sample. The sample consisted of PBMCs. The receptors stem from a woman between 45 and 60 years old in good health and CMV-seropositive.

V and J are TRBV19 and TRBJ2-1; TRBD2 is a possible D gene (6 bases). Deletions cut 6 bases from V and 5 bases from J, with 17 bases between. The CDR3 spans 15 residues. CDR1 is LNHDA, CDR2 SQIVND, per germline (reference sequence). CDR3 bases: TGTGCCAGTAGGGACTACCGACAAACGGACAATGAGCAGTTCTTC. Translated, it gives CASRDYRQTDNEQFF.

This clone was seen more than once but under ten times. The chain has TRBV7-9 and TRBJ1-1; 7 nucleotides align to TRBD1. The germline gives CDR1 SEHNR, CDR2 FQNEAQ (reference sequence). This CDR3 spans 11 amino acids. Trimming took 6 bases from V and 7 from J; bases not matched to a gene: 2. CDR3 protein: CASRGQHEAFF. The CDR3 DNA reads TGTGCCAGCAGGGGACAGCATGAAGCTTTCTTT.

The rearrangement joins TRBV6-5 to TRBJ2-5; D not resolved. V gave up 6 bases and J gave up 4 bases, with 15 bases separating them. This CDR3 region has 14 residues. CDR1 and CDR2 from the germline V gene are MNHEY and SVGAGI. Here the CDR3 reads CASSSRWSGETQYF. The CDR3 nucleotides read TGTGCCAGCAGCTCGAGGTGGTCGGGAGAGACCCAGTACTTC.

The count of this clone is one. V is TRBV6-5 and J is TRBJ1-4; D might be TRBD1 (6 bases). V shed 4 bases and J shed 3 bases, with 12 bases lying between them. In germline, CDR1 is MNHEY, CDR2 SVGAGI. CDR3 size: 15 residues. As DNA, the CDR3 is TGTGCCAGCAGTTGGGGGGGCTCGCCTAATGAAAAACTGTTTTTT. It yields the protein CASSWGGSPNEKLFF.

The genes are TRBV6-5 and TRBJ1-2; D remains unclear. Trimming left V 5 bases short and J 5 bases short, with 12 bases between. CDR1 and CDR2 from the germline V gene are MNHEY and SVGAGI. The CDR3 sequence is 13 residues long. The DNA for the CDR3 is TGTGCCAGCAGTGAAGCACCTTATTATGGCTACACCTTC. Its protein product is CASSEAPYYGYTF.

The rearrangement joins TRBV7-9 to TRBJ1-3; no definite D call. CDR3 length: 16 amino acids. V dropped 5 bases and J dropped 4 bases, with 18 bases sitting between them. Germline V lookup: CDR1 SEHNR, CDR2 FQNEAQ (reference sequence). The CDR3 sequence is CASSPRYRQSGNTIYF. Written as DNA, the CDR3 is TGTGCCAGCAGCCCCCGGTACAGACAATCCGGAAACACCATATATTTT.

CDR3 in amino acids: CASSWSSVWDEQFF. In DNA, the CDR3 is TGTGCCAGCAGCTGGAGCTCCGTGTGGGATGAGCAGTTCTTC. The chain has TRBV11-2 and TRBJ2-1, with unresolved D. The CDR3 totals 14 residues. The germline V gene has CDR1 SGHAT and CDR2 FQNNGV. V was shortened by 4 bases and J by 8 bases, with 15 bases between the two germline ends.